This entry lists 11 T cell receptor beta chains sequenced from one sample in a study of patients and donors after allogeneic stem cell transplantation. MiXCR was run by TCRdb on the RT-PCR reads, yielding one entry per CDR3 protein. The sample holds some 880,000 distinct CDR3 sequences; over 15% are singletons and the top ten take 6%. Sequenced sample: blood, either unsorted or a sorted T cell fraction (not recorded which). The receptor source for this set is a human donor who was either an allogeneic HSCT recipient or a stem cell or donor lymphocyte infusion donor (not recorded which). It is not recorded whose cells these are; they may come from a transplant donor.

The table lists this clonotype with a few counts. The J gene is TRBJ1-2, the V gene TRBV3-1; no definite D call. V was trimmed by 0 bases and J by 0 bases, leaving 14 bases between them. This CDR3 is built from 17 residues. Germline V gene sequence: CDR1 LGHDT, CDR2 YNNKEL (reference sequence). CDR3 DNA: TGTGCCAGCAGCCAAGATCGGAAACGGTATACTAACTATGGCTACACCTTC. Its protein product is CASSQDRKRYTNYGYTF.

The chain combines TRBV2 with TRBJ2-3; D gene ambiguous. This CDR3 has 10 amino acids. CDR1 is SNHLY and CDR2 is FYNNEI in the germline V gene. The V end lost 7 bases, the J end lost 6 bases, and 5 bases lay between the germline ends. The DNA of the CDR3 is TGTGCCAGCATTGAGGATACGCAGTATTTT. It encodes CASIEDTQYF.

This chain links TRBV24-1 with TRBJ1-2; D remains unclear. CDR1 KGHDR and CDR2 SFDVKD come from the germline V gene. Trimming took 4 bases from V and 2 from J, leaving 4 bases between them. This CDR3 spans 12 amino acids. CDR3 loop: CATSEGNYGYTF. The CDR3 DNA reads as TGTGCCACCAGTGAAGGGAACTATGGCTACACCTTC.

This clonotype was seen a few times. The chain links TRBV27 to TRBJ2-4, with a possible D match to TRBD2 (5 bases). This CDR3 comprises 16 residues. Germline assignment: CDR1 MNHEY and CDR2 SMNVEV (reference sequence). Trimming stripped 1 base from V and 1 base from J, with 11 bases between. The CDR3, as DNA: TGTGCCAGCAGTTTATGGGGAGAAGGCGCCAAAAACATTCAGTACTTC. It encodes CASSLWGEGAKNIQYF.

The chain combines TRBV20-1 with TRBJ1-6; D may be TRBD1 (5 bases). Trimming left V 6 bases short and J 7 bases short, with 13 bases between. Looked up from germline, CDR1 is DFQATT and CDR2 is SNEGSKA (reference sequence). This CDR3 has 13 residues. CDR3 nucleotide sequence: TGCAGTGCCGGGGGGTGGGGGAATTCACCCCTCCACTTT. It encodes CSAGGWGNSPLHF.

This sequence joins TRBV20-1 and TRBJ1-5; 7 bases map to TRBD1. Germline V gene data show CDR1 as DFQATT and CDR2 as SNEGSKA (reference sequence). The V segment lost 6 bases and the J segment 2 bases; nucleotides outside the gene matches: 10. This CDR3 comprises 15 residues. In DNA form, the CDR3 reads TGCAGTGCAAAACTAGGGGGCTCCGGCAATCAGCCCCAGCATTTT. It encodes CSAKLGGSGNQPQHF.

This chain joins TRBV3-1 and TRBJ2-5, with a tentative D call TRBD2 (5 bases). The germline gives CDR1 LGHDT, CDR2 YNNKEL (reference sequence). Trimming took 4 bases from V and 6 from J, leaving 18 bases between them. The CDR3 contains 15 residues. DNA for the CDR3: TGTGCCAGCAGCCTCCCAGGAGGTCGGAACCAGACCCAGTACTTC. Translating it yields CASSLPGGRNQTQYF.

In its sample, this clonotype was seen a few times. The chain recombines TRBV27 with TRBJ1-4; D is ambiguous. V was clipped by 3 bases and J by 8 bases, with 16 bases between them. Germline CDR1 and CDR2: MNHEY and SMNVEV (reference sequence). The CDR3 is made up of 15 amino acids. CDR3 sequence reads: CASSFLGERIEKLFF. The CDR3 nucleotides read TGTGCCAGCAGTTTTCTGGGTGAGCGGATCGAAAAACTGTTTTTT.

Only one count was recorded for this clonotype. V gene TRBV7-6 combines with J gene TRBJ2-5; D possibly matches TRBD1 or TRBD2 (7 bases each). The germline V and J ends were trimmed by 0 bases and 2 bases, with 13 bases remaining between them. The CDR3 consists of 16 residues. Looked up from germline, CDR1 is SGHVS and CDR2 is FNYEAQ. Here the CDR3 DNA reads TGTGCCAGCAGCTTAGCGAACAGGGGAGGGCAAGAGACCCAGTACTTC. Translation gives CASSLANRGGQETQYF.

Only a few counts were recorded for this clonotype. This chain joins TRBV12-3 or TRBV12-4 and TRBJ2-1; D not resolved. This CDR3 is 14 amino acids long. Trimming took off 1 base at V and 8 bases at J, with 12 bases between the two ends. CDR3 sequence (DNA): TGTGCCAGCAGTTTAGGGATACTTCTCGATGAGCAGTTCTTC. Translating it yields CASSLGILLDEQFF.

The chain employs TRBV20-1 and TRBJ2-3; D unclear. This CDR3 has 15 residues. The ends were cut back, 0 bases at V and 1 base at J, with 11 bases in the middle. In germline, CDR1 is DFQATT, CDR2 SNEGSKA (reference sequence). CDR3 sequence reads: CSARDPSKGTDTQYF. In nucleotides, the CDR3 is TGCAGTGCTAGAGATCCTTCCAAGGGCACAGATACGCAGTATTTT.